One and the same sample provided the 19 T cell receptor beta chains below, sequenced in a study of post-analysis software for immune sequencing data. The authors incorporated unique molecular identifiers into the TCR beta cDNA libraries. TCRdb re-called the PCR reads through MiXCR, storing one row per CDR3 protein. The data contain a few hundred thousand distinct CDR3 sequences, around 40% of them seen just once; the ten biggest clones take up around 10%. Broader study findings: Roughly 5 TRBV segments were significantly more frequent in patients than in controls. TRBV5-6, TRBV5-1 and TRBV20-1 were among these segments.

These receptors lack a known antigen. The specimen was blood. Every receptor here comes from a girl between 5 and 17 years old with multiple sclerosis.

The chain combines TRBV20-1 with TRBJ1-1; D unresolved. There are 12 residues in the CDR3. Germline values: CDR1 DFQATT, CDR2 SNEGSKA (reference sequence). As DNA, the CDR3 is TGCAGCGCCCCGGAGGACCCAACTGAAGCTTTCTTT. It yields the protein CSAPEDPTEAFF.

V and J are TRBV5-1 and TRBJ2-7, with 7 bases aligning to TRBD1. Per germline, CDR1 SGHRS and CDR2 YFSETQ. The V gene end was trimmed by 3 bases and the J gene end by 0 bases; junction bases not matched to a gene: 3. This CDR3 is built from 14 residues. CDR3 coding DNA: TGCGCCAGCAGCTGGACAGGAGACTCCTACGAGCAGTACTTC. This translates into CASSWTGDSYEQYF. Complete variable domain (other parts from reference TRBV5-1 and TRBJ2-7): KAGVTQTPRYLIKTRGQQVTLSCSPISGHRSVSWYQQTPGQGLQFLFEYFSETQRNKGNFPGRFSGRQFSNSRSEMNVSTLELGDSALYLCASSWTGDSYEQYFGPGTRLTVT.

CDR3 protein: CASSPGQGIGYTF. In DNA, the CDR3 is TGCGCCAGCAGCCCGGGACAGGGGATTGGCTACACCTTC. The rearrangement uses TRBV5-1 and TRBJ1-2; 10 bases fit TRBD1. The CDR3 runs to 13 residues. The V and J ends lost 4 bases and 7 bases, in that order; junction bases with no gene match: 4. Germline assignment: CDR1 SGHRS and CDR2 YFSETQ.

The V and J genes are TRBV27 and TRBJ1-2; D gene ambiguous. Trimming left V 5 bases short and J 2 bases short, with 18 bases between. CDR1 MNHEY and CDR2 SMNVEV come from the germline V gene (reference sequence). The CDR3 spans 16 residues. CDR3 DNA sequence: TGTGCCAGCAGTCTCCTCGCCGGGTCCACAAACTATGGCTACACCTTC. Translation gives CASSLLAGSTNYGYTF.

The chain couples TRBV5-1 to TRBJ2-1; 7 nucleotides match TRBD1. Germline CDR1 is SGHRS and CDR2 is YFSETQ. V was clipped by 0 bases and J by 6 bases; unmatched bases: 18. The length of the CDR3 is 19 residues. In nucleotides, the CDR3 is TGCGCCAGCAGCTTGGTAGGACGCGACAGGGCTGGATGGGGCAATGAGCAGTTCTTC. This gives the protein CASSLVGRDRAGWGNEQFF. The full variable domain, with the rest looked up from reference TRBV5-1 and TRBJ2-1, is KAGVTQTPRYLIKTRGQQVTLSCSPISGHRSVSWYQQTPGQGLQFLFEYFSETQRNKGNFPGRFSGRQFSNSRSEMNVSTLELGDSALYLCASSLVGRDRAGWGNEQFFGPGTRLTVL.

The CDR3 nucleotides are TGTGCCAGCAGTTTGAGGGGGGCTTCGCTAGCGGAAACCAAAAACATTCAGTACTTC. Translation: CASSLRGASLAETKNIQYF. The J gene is TRBJ2-4, the V gene TRBV12-3 or TRBV12-4, with a tentative D call TRBD2 (7 bases). The CDR3 runs 19 residues. The germline V and J ends were trimmed by 3 bases and 2 bases, with 23 bases remaining between them.

The CDR3: CASSLERATNTEAFF. The CDR3 DNA follows: TGTGCCAGCAGCTTAGAAAGGGCCACGAACACTGAAGCTTTCTTT. J is TRBJ1-1 and V is TRBV7-8; D remains ambiguous. Trimming left V 1 base short and J 1 base short, with 10 bases between. The CDR3 consists of 15 residues. Germline-derived CDR1 and CDR2 are SGHVS and FQNEAQ.

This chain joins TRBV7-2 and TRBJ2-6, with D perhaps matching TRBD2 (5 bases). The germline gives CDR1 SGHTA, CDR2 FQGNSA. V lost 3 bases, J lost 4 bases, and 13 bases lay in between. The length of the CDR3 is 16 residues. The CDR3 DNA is TGTGCCAGCAGCTTTGGCAGGACTTCGGGGGCCAACGTCCTGACTTTC. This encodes CASSFGRTSGANVLTF.

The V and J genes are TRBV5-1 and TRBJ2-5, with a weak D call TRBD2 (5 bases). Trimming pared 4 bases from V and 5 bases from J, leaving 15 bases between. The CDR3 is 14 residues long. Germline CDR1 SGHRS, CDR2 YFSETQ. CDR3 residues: CASSRGPEGETQYF. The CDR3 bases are TGCGCCAGCAGCCGAGGTCCCGAGGGCGAGACCCAGTACTTC.

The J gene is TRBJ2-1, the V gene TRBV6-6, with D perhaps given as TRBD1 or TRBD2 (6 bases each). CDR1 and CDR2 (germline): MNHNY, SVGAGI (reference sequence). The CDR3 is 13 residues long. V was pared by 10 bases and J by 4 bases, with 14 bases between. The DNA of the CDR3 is TGTGCCACCCGAGGGGGGCAGTACAATGAGCAGTTCTTC. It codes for CATRGGQYNEQFF.

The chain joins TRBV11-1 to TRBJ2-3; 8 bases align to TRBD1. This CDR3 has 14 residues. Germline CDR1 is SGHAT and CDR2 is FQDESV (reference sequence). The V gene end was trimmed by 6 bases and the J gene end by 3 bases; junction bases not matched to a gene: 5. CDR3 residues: CASRWTGRTDTQYF. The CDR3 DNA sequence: TGTGCCAGCAGGTGGACAGGGAGGACAGATACGCAGTATTTT.

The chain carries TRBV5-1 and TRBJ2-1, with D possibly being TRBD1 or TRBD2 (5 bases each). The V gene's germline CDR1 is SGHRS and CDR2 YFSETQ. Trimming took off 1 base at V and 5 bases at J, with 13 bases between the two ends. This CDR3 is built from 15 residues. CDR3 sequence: CASSLRDQINNEQFF. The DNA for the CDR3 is TGCGCCAGCAGCTTGCGGGACCAAATAAACAATGAGCAGTTCTTC.

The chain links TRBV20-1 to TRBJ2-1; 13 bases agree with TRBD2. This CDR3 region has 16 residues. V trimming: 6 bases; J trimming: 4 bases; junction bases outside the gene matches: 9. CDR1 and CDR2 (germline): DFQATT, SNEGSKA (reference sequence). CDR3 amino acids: CSAQGLAGWGYNEQFF. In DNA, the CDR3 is TGCAGTGCCCAGGGACTAGCGGGATGGGGTTACAATGAGCAGTTCTTC.

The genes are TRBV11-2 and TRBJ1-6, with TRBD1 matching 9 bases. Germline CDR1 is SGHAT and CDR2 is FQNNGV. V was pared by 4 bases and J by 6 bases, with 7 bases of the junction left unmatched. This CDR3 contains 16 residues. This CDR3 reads CASSSVRDRANSPLHF. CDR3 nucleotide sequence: TGTGCCAGCAGCTCGGTACGGGACAGGGCTAATTCACCCCTCCACTTT.

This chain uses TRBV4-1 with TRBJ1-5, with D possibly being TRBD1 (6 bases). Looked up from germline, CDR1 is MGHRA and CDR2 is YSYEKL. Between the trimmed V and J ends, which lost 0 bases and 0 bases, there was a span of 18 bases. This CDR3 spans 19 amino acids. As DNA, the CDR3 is TGCGCCAGCAGCCAAGATTTGGGAAACCGGGACACTAGCAATCAGCCCCAGCATTTT. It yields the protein CASSQDLGNRDTSNQPQHF.

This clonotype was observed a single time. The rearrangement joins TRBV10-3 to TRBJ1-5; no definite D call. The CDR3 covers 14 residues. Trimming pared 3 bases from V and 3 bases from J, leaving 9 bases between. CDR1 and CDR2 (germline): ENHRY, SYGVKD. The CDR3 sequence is CAISEDRNNQPQHF. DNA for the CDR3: TGTGCCATCAGTGAAGATCGGAACAATCAGCCCCAGCATTTT.

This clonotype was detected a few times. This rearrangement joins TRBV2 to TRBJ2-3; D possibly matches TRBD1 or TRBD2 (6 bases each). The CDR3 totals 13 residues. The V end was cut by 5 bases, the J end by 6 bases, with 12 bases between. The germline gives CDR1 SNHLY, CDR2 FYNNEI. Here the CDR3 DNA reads TGTGCCAGCAGTATGGGGGGCGCGGATACGCAGTATTTT. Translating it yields CASSMGGADTQYF. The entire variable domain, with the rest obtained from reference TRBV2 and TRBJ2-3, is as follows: EPEVTQTPSHQVTQMGQEVILRCVPISNHLYFYWYRQILGQKVEFLVSFYNNEISEKSEIFDDQFSVERPDGSNFTLKIRSTKLEDSAMYFCASSMGGADTQYFGPGTRLTVL.

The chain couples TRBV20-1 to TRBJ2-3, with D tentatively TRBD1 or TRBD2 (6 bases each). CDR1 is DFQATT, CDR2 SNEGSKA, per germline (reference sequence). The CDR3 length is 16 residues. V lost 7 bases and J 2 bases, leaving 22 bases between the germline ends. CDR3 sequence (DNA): TGCAGTGTTCTTAAGGGGGGAAGCGGTCCCACAGATACGCAGTATTTT. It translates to CSVLKGGSGPTDTQYF.

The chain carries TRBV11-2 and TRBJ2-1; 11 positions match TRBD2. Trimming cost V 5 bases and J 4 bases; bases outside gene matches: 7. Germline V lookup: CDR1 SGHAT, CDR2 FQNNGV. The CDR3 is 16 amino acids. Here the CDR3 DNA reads TGTGCCAGCAGCATACACCTAGCGGGAGGTTACAATGAGCAGTTCTTC. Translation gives CASSIHLAGGYNEQFF.